A selection of T cell receptor beta chains follows, all from one sample in a study of T cell responses to AZD1222 COVID-19 vaccine. Data came from immunoSEQ multiplex PCR; TCRdb stores just in-frame clones and leaves some out. This table has fewer than 130,000 clones, over 85% appearing once. Sequencing was performed on peripheral blood, taken 28 days after the second AZD1222 dose. These receptors came from an adult who received the AZD1222 COVID-19 vaccine. The CDR3 runs from the conserved cysteine through the conserved F or W. The D gene is left open where the match is weak. Only some rows state a clone size, as once, few, many or a class for expanded clones.

V: TRBV27; size: .; D: .; J: TRBJ1-3; DNA: TGTGCCAGCAGTTCAGAGCACTCTGGAAACACCATATATTTT; CDR3: CASSSEHSGNTIYF
V: TRBV28; size: .; D: .; J: TRBJ2-1; DNA: TGTGCCAGCAGTCAAACTACGGGACAGAGGGACTGGATGAGCGCCTACAATGAGCAGTTCTTC; CDR3: CASSQTTGQRDWMSAYNEQFF
V: TRBV4-2; size: few; D: TRBD1; J: TRBJ2-7; DNA: TGTGCCAGCAGCCGGACAGGGTACGAGCAGTACTTC; CDR3: CASSRTGYEQYF
V: TRBV5-4; size: .; D: TRBD1; J: TRBJ2-2; DNA: TGTGCCAGCAGCCCGGCGGGCCCAGGGGGCACCGGGGAGCTGTTTTTT; CDR3: CASSPAGPGGTGELFF
V: TRBV4-3; size: .; D: .; J: TRBJ1-4; DNA: TGCGCCAGCAGCCCAAGGACTGGCGAAAAACTGTTTTTT; CDR3: CASSPRTGEKLFF
V: TRBV19; size: .; D: .; J: TRBJ2-7; DNA: TGTGCCAGTAGTGTCCTCGGGCGGGGAGACTACGAGCAGTACTTC; CDR3: CASSVLGRGDYEQYF
V: TRBV7-8; size: once; D: .; J: TRBJ1-6; DNA: TGTGCCAGCAGCTTAGGGGGGACTGTAAAATCCTATAATTCACCCCTCCACTTT; CDR3: CASSLGGTVKSYNSPLHF
V: TRBV5-1; size: .; D: TRBD1; J: TRBJ2-5; DNA: TGCGCCAGCAGCTTGCTGACCGGGACAGACCAAGAGACCCAGTACTTC; CDR3: CASSLLTGTDQETQYF
V: TRBV5-5; size: .; D: .; J: TRBJ1-1; DNA: TGTGCCAGCAGCTTGGCCCCAGGGAGGAACACTGAAGCTTTCTTT; CDR3: CASSLAPGRNTEAFF
V: TRBV10-3; size: .; D: TRBD2; J: TRBJ2-2; DNA: TGTGCCATCGGGGGGGGCACCGGGGAGCTGTTTTTT; CDR3: CAIGGGTGELFF
V: TRBV19; size: .; D: .; J: TRBJ1-5; DNA: TGTGCCAGTAGTATGGCCGCAAATAGCAATCAGCCCCAGCATTTT; CDR3: CASSMAANSNQPQHF
V: TRBV19; size: once; D: .; J: TRBJ1-1; DNA: TGTGCCAGTAGTATCAGGGACCAACCCACTGAAGCTTTCTTT; CDR3: CASSIRDQPTEAFF
V: TRBV18; size: .; D: TRBD1; J: TRBJ2-1; DNA: TGTGCCAGCTCACCACCGGTTGGGACAGGGGGCGGAAGGAATGAGCAGTTCTTC; CDR3: CASSPPVGTGGGRNEQFF
V: TRBV6-5; size: .; D: TRBD1; J: TRBJ2-1; DNA: TGTGCCAGCGGGACAGAGTACAATGAGCAGTTCTTC; CDR3: CASGTEYNEQFF
V: TRBV3-1/TRBV3-2; size: .; D: .; J: TRBJ2-3; DNA: TGTGCCAGCAGCTCCACCCGAGATACGCAGTATTTT; CDR3: CASSSTRDTQYF
V: TRBV25-1; size: .; D: .; J: TRBJ1-4; DNA: TGTGCCAGCAGTGAGCCTGAGGGGCAACTGTTTTTT; CDR3: CASSEPEGQLFF
V: TRBV10-3; size: .; D: TRBD1; J: TRBJ2-5; DNA: TGTGCCATCAACGGACAGGGGACGGTGGAGACCCAGTACTTC; CDR3: CAINGQGTVETQYF
V: TRBV10-3; size: .; D: TRBD1; J: TRBJ2-7; DNA: TGTGCCATCAGTGAGATGATGACAGGGGGCGCGGTATACCCCTACGAGCAGTACTTC; CDR3: CAISEMMTGGAVYPYEQYF
V: TRBV25-1; size: .; D: .; J: TRBJ1-2; DNA: TGTGCCAGCATGAGAGGCAGCTATGGCTACACCTTC; CDR3: CASMRGSYGYTF
V: TRBV6-2/TRBV6-3; size: .; D: .; J: TRBJ1-1; DNA: TGTGCCAGCAGTTACTCGTTTCAGGGCGGTTTCTTT; CDR3: CASSYSFQGGFF
V: TRBV18; size: .; D: .; J: TRBJ1-1; DNA: TGTGCCAGCTCACTATCACAAATGAACACTGAAGCTTTCTTT; CDR3: CASSLSQMNTEAFF
V: TRBV2; size: .; D: .; J: TRBJ1-2; DNA: TGTGCCAGCAGCCCCCAGGGGACCTATGGCTACACCTTC; CDR3: CASSPQGTYGYTF
V: TRBV2; size: .; D: .; J: TRBJ1-4; DNA: TGTGCCAGCACCGGGGAACAGCCGGGTTCTAATGAAAAACTGTTTTTT; CDR3: CASTGEQPGSNEKLFF
V: TRBV15; size: .; D: .; J: TRBJ2-7; DNA: TGTGCCACCAGCTCCAAGATGCCGGGTAGCTCCTACGAGCAGTACTTC; CDR3: CATSSKMPGSSYEQYF
V: TRBV5-6; size: .; D: .; J: TRBJ1-1; DNA: TGTGCCAGCAGCTTGGAAGGGTCCGGGTTAGACACTGAAGCTTTCTTT; CDR3: CASSLEGSGLDTEAFF
V: TRBV18; size: .; D: TRBD1; J: TRBJ2-4; DNA: TGTGCCAGCTCATCTCAGACAGGGGTTGAAAACATTCAGTACTTC; CDR3: CASSSQTGVENIQYF
V: TRBV19; size: .; D: .; J: TRBJ2-5; DNA: TGTGCCAGTAGTAACAGGGATACGGAGACCCAGTACTTC; CDR3: CASSNRDTETQYF
V: TRBV5-1; size: .; D: .; J: TRBJ2-5; DNA: TGCGCCAGCAGCTTGGTAGGTGAGACCCAGTACTTC; CDR3: CASSLVGETQYF
V: TRBV9; size: .; D: TRBD2; J: TRBJ2-3; DNA: TGTGCCAGCAGCGTTCGTAGCGGGGGAAGCACAGATACGCAGTATTTT; CDR3: CASSVRSGGSTDTQYF
V: TRBV9; size: .; D: TRBD2; J: TRBJ2-1; DNA: TGTGCCAGCAGCGTCCTGACTAGCGGGGGGGCCGGGCAGTTCTTC; CDR3: CASSVLTSGGAGQFF
V: TRBV7-9; size: .; D: .; J: TRBJ1-5; DNA: TGTGCCAGCAGCTCCCACGCTAATAGCAATCAGCCCCAGCATTTT; CDR3: CASSSHANSNQPQHF
V: TRBV18; size: .; D: .; J: TRBJ1-6; DNA: TGTGCCAGCTCACCAGAAGGGGCTGGTAATTCACCCCTCCACTTT; CDR3: CASSPEGAGNSPLHF